The rows below give T cell receptor beta chains drawn from one sample of a study of vaccination effects on CD4 cells after COVID-19. Only in-frame clones appear in the TCRdb table, and some are missing; sequencing was by immunoSEQ multiplex PCR. The table includes roughly 41,000 clones, roughly two thirds detected once. Their recognized antigens are unknown. The material was CD4+ T cells from PBMCs cultured with HCoV-OC43 spike peptides, obtained before COVID-19 vaccination. These receptors were obtained from a human donor who received a COVID-19 vaccine. CDR3s include the opening cysteine and the closing phenylalanine or tryptophan. The order of the fields is clone size, V gene, D gene, J gene, CDR3 protein, CDR3 DNA. D genes are given only for firm matches. Clone size is shown for a subset of rows, as once, few, many or a class of expanded clone.

>.|TRBV6-2/TRBV6-3|TRBD1|TRBJ1-2
CASSPLGTGLKGGYTF
TGTGCCAGCAGCCCTCTGGGGACAGGGCTTAAAGGGGGCTACACCTTC
>.|TRBV7-4|.|TRBJ2-1
CASSLYEQFF
TGTGCCAGCAGCTTGTATGAGCAGTTCTTC
>.|TRBV6-2/TRBV6-3|.|TRBJ1-1
CASSYGGNTEAFF
TGTGCCAGCAGTTACGGGGGGAACACTGAAGCTTTCTTT
>.|TRBV5-1|TRBD1|TRBJ2-7
CASSSAGTVKRGWSYEQYF
TGCGCCAGCAGCTCAGCCGGGACAGTAAAACGTGGATGGTCCTACGAGCAGTACTTC
>.|TRBV5-1|.|TRBJ2-5
CASSLGEEETQYF
TGCGCCAGCAGCTTGGGGGAAGAAGAGACCCAGTACTTC
>.|TRBV19|TRBD1|TRBJ2-7
CASGEGGYAAYEQYF
TGTGCCAGTGGGGAAGGGGGCTACGCGGCCTACGAGCAGTACTTC
>once|TRBV29-1|.|TRBJ2-3
CSGVDPITDTQYF
TGCAGCGGAGTAGATCCGATCACAGATACGCAGTATTTT
>.|TRBV10-3|.|TRBJ1-6
CAISETGQAGSPLHF
TGTGCCATCAGTGAGACGGGCCAAGCAGGTTCACCCCTCCACTTT
>.|TRBV2|TRBD1|TRBJ2-5
CAGRQGWSQETQYF
TGTGCCGGCAGACAGGGTTGGAGCCAAGAGACCCAGTACTTC
>few|TRBV20-1|.|TRBJ2-5
CSVGLQETQYF
TGCAGTGTTGGGCTTCAAGAGACCCAGTACTTC
>.|TRBV7-9|.|TRBJ2-3
CASSLRQGGTDTQYF
TGTGCCAGCAGCTTAAGGCAGGGCGGTACAGATACGCAGTATTTT
>.|TRBV29-1|TRBD1|TRBJ2-7
CSVEKGAHEQYF
TGCAGCGTTGAAAAGGGGGCCCACGAGCAGTACTTC
>.|TRBV20-1|.|TRBJ2-3
CSAPVGDTQYF
TGCAGTGCCCCGGTAGGGGATACGCAGTATTTT
>.|TRBV19|.|TRBJ2-2
CASSTHRYTGELFF
TGTGCCAGTAGTACTCACAGATACACCGGGGAGCTGTTTTTT
>.|TRBV9|.|TRBJ1-1
CASSVARETPNTEAFF
TGTGCCAGCAGCGTAGCTAGGGAGACACCGAACACTGAAGCTTTCTTT
>.|TRBV7-2|.|TRBJ2-6
CASSWGRSGANVLTF
TGTGCCAGCAGCTGGGGACGATCCGGGGCCAACGTCCTGACTTTC
>many|TRBV28|.|TRBJ1-6
CASQRGVPSSPLHF
TGTGCCTCGCAGAGGGGGGTGCCCAGTTCACCCCTCCACTTT
>.|TRBV6-1|TRBD1|TRBJ2-4
CASSERGRNIQYF
TGTGCCAGCAGTGAAAGGGGGCGTAACATTCAGTACTTC
>.|TRBV10-3|.|TRBJ2-6
CAIRPPTGANVLTF
TGTGCCATCAGGCCTCCAACTGGGGCCAACGTCCTGACTTTC
>few|TRBV14|.|TRBJ1-2
CASSQATLGAPSGYTF
TGTGCCAGCAGCCAAGCCACCCTGGGTGCGCCCAGTGGCTACACCTTC
>.|TRBV6-1|.|TRBJ2-3
CASSEGVGFRTDTQYF
TGTGCCAGCAGTGAAGGGGTAGGGTTCCGCACAGATACGCAGTATTTT
>.|TRBV5-1|.|TRBJ1-2
CASSARGYTF
TGCGCCAGCAGCGCACGTGGCTACACCTTC
>.|TRBV4-1|TRBD2|TRBJ2-1
CASSQEAGTSGLREQFF
TGCGCCAGCAGCCAAGAGGCCGGGACTAGCGGCCTACGTGAGCAGTTCTTC
>.|TRBV5-1|TRBD1|TRBJ1-6
CASSSDRGLDSPLHF
TGCGCCAGCAGCTCGGACAGGGGGCTGGATTCACCCCTCCACTTT
>.|TRBV6-5|.|TRBJ1-3
CAGGPHSGNTIYF
TGTGCCGGGGGACCGCATTCTGGAAACACCATATATTTT
>.|TRBV7-9|.|TRBJ2-5
CASSLATGVGETQYF
TGTGCCAGCAGCTTAGCGACGGGGGTCGGGGAGACCCAGTACTTC
>.|TRBV6-5|.|TRBJ2-5
CASSYSGVRVIETQYF
TGTGCCAGCAGTTACTCGGGGGTCAGGGTTATCGAGACCCAGTACTTC
>.|TRBV21-1|.|TRBJ1-1
CASSKGGETEAFF
TGTGCCAGCAGCAAAGGGGGGGAGACTGAAGCTTTCTTT
>.|TRBV4-1|.|TRBJ2-4
CASSQDSLLGVGQYF
TGCGCCAGCAGCCAAGATTCCCTCCTTGGCGTGGGTCAGTACTTC
>.|TRBV21-1|.|TRBJ1-2
CASSKGGGRGYWNYGYTF
TGTGCCAGCAGCAAAGGGGGGGGCAGGGGGTATTGGAACTATGGCTACACCTTC
>.|TRBV6-6|.|TRBJ1-1
CASRRQNTEAFF
TGTGCCAGCAGACGACAGAACACTGAAGCTTTCTTT
>.|TRBV6-5|.|TRBJ2-7
CASSYLGGRGYEQYF
TGTGCCAGCAGTTACCTAGGCGGGCGCGGGTACGAGCAGTACTTC
>.|TRBV12-3/TRBV12-4|.|TRBJ1-2
CASSSGFGYTF
TGTGCCAGCAGCTCAGGGTTTGGCTACACCTTC
>.|TRBV12-5|.|TRBJ2-1
CASGYNEQFF
TGTGCTAGTGGTTACAATGAGCAGTTCTTC
>.|TRBV5-5|.|TRBJ1-2
CASSPSWGVDYGYTF
TGTGCCAGCAGCCCCTCGTGGGGGGTGGACTATGGCTACACCTTC
>few|TRBV19|.|TRBJ1-2
CASSIRRQVDGYTF
TGTGCCAGTAGTATAAGGAGACAGGTGGATGGCTACACCTTC
>few|TRBV7-9|.|TRBJ1-3
CASSLAGGSGNTIYF
TGTGCCAGCAGCTTAGCGGGGGGCTCTGGAAACACCATATATTTT
>few|TRBV18|.|TRBJ1-2
CASSSSRDNYGYTF
TGTGCCAGCTCATCATCCCGGGACAACTATGGCTACACCTTC
>.|TRBV18|.|TRBJ2-7
CASSAGVGRISYEQYF
TGTGCCAGCTCAGCTGGCGTAGGACGGATCTCCTACGAGCAGTACTTC
>.|TRBV7-9|TRBD2|TRBJ2-3
CASSLFGRSQYF
TGTGCCAGCAGCTTATTCGGGAGGTCGCAGTATTTT
>.|TRBV7-2|.|TRBJ1-5
CASSSKAAVNQPQHF
TGTGCCAGCAGCTCGAAGGCGGCAGTAAATCAGCCCCAGCATTTT
>.|TRBV14|.|TRBJ2-3
CASSQDGEYTDTQYF
TGTGCCAGCAGCCAAGATGGGGAATACACAGATACGCAGTATTTT